This T cell receptor (beta chain) is drawn from a study of shared T cell receptors in the human thymus. TCRdb keeps only in-frame clones here, not all; method: immunoSEQ multiplex PCR. This sample yields 500,000 to 850,000 clones, of which approximately 87% are seen a single time; 0.0094% belongs to the top ten. Looked up from germline, CDR1 is MDHEN and CDR2 is SYDVKM. The CDR3 loop spans 16 amino acids. The V segment lost 5 bases and the J segment 5 bases; nucleotides outside the gene matches: 9. This sample was also put to use in a study of human thymus T cells. That publication notes: Healthy Finnish infants undergoing corrective surgery for congenital heart defects were used as donors. Thymic resections from corrective heart surgery supplied the tissue. Both thymic and peripheral blood repertoires showed apparently biased V and J usage. Thymic repertoires overlap heavily among unrelated individuals, related research has reported.

The sequenced sample consisted of thymocytes. This clonotype originated in a boy in the first two years of life with a congenital heart defect. The chain joins TRBV28 to TRBJ1-6; TRBD1 aligns across 7 bases. Written as DNA, the CDR3 is TGTGCCAGCAGTCACGTCAGGGGGTTGGATAATTCACCCCTCCACTTT. Translated, it gives CASSHVRGLDNSPLHF.